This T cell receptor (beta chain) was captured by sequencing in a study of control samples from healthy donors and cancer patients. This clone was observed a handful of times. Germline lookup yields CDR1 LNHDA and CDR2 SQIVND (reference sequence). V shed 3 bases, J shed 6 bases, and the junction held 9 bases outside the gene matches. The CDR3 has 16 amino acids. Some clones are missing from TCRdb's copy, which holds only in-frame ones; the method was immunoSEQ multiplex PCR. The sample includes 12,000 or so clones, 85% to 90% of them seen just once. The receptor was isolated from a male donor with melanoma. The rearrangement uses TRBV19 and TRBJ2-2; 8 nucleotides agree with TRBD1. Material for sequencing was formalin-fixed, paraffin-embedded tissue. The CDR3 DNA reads TGTGCCAGTAGTATCGGGCAGGGGGCGCCGTCCGGGGAGCTGTTTTTT. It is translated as CASSIGQGAPSGELFF.